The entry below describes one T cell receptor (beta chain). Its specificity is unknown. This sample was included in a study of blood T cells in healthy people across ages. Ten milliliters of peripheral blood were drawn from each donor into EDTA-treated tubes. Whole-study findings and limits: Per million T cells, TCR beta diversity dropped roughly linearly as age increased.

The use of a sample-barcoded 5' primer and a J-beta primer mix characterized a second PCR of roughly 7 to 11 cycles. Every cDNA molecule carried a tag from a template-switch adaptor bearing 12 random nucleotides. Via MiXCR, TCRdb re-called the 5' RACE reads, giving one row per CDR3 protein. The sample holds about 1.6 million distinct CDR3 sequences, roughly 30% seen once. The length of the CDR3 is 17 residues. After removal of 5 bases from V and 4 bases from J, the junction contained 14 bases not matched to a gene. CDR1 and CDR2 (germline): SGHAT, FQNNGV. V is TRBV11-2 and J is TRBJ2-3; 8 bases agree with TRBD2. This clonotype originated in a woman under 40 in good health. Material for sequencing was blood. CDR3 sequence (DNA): TGTGCCAGCAGCACCCCCGGGAGGGCGGATAAAGCAGATACGCAGTATTTT. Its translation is CASSTPGRADKADTQYF.